This T cell receptor beta chain emerged from a study of vaccination and CD4 T cells after COVID-19. With respect to this clonotype: Its specificity is unknown.

Trimming pared 5 bases from V and 0 bases from J, leaving 7 bases between. The germline V gene has CDR1 SQVTM and CDR2 ANQGSEA. The CDR3 totals 12 residues. The treatment here: approximately nine-day PBMC culture with coronavirus spike peptide pools or control peptides (ViraFEST assay). The unexposed donor provided CD4+ T cells, which were taken before the COVID-19 pandemic (2011-2018). The Oncomine TCR Beta short-read assay was applied to DNA of cultured CD4+ T cells. From the PCR reads, TCRdb called clonotypes with MiXCR, one entry per CDR3 protein. The sample has some 7,000 distinct CDR3 sequences, around 30% seen once.

Sequencing was performed on CD4+ T cells from blood, cultured in vitro. The chain uses TRBV29-1 and TRBJ1-1; D unclear. This TCR derives from a human donor in good health. The CDR3, as DNA: TGCAGCGTTCGGCGAATGAACACTGAAGCTTTCTTT. This encodes CSVRRMNTEAFF.